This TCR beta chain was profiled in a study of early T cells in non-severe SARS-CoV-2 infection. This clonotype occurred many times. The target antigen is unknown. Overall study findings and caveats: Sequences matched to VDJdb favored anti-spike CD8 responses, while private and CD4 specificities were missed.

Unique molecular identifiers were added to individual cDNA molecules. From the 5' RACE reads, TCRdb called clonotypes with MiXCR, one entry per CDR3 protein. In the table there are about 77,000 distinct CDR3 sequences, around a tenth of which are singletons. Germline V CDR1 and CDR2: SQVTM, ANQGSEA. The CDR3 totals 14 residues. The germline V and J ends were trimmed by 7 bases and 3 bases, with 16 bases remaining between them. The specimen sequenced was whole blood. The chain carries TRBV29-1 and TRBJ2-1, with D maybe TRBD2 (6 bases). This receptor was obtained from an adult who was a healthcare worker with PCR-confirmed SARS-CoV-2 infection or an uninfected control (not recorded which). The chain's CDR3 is CSGMTRRLYNEQFF. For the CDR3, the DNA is TGCAGCGGAATGACTAGAAGACTCTACAATGAGCAGTTCTTC.